The next 10 T cell receptor beta chains were all read from a single sample in a study of cytomegalovirus exposure and HLA in healthy donors. Only in-frame clones appear in the TCRdb table, and some are missing; sequencing was by immunoSEQ multiplex PCR. The repertoire includes some 85,000 clones, around 96% of them detected once, and under 1.5% sits in the top ten. Source material: PBMCs. These receptors originate from a woman between 18 and 29 years old in good health and CMV-seronegative.

The table lists this clone with a few counts. The rearrangement joins TRBV4-2 to TRBJ2-1; D is possibly TRBD2 (5 bases). The CDR3 loop spans 17 amino acids. Trimming removed 4 bases from V and 4 bases from J, with 20 bases in between. Germline V lookup: CDR1 LGHNA, CDR2 YNFKEQ. CDR3 sequence: CASSPPGRPGGYNEQFF. In DNA form, the CDR3 reads TGTGCCAGCAGCCCCCCCGGGCGGCCCGGCGGGTACAATGAGCAGTTCTTC.

CDR3 in amino acids: CASLSPEWVAGTSGANVLTF. CDR3 bases: TGTGCCAGCCTTTCTCCGGAATGGGTCGCGGGCACCTCTGGGGCCAACGTCCTGACTTTC. The chain combines TRBV28 with TRBJ2-6, with a weak D call TRBD2 (5 bases). The CDR3 length is 20 residues. Germline V gene sequence: CDR1 MDHEN, CDR2 SYDVKM. V lost 8 bases, J lost 0 bases, and 26 bases lay in between.

V is TRBV27 and J is TRBJ1-1, with TRBD1 matching over 9 bases. J gave up 12 bases and V 3 bases, and 8 bases lay outside the gene matches. Germline V gives CDR1 MNHEY, CDR2 SMNVEV (reference sequence). The CDR3 totals 13 residues. The CDR3 DNA follows: TGTGCCAGCAGTTTGCGGGACAGGGTGATTTCTTTCTTT. It codes for CASSLRDRVISFF.

CDR3 region: CASRAQTGEQYF. The CDR3 DNA is TGCGCCAGCAGGGCACAGACGGGGGAGCAGTACTTC. The V call is TRBV10-2, the J call TRBJ2-7; TRBD2 is a possible D gene (5 bases). The CDR3 length is 12 residues. Germline lookup yields CDR1 WSHSY and CDR2 SAAADI. Trimming left V 6 bases short and J 7 bases short, with 13 bases between.

The rearrangement joins TRBV25-1 to TRBJ1-1; 8 nucleotides align to TRBD1. The CDR3 has 14 residues. Unmatched junction bases numbered 4, after V lost 6 bases and J lost 1 base. Germline V lookup: CDR1 MGHDK, CDR2 SYGVNS. This CDR3 reads CASRETGGNTEAFF. The DNA for the CDR3 is TGTGCCAGCAGGGAAACAGGGGGGAACACTGAAGCTTTCTTT.

This chain links TRBV27 with TRBJ1-1; D unresolved. With 4 bases removed from V and 1 base from J, the gap between germline ends came to 7 bases. This CDR3 has 13 amino acids. Germline-derived CDR1 and CDR2 are MNHEY and SMNVEV (reference sequence). CDR3 region: CASSSRGNTEAFF. The CDR3 region has the DNA TGTGCCAGCAGTTCCCGGGGGAACACTGAAGCTTTCTTT.

The CDR3 nucleotides are TGTGCCACCCTCGGTTGGTCAGGGCGAGAAAAACTGTTTTTT. Amino acids: CATLGWSGREKLFF. The V gene is TRBV2, the J gene TRBJ1-4, with a possible D match to TRBD1 (5 bases). Trimming removed 10 bases at V and 8 bases at J, with 20 bases between. The CDR3 runs 14 residues. Germline V CDR1 and CDR2: SNHLY, FYNNEI.

This clone was counted a single time. V is TRBV7-9 and J is TRBJ2-7, with a tentative D call TRBD2 (6 bases). V was cut by 7 bases and J by 7 bases, with 11 bases left in between. CDR3 length equals 11 residues. Germline V gene lookup returns CDR1 SEHNR and CDR2 FQNEAQ (reference sequence). The CDR3 DNA sequence: TGTGCCAGCACCTTCGGGGGTGAGCAGTACTTC. It codes for CASTFGGEQYF. The full variable domain, rest sourced from reference TRBV7-9 and TRBJ2-7, is DTGVSQNPRHKITKRGQNVTFRCDPISEHNRLYWYRQTLGQGPEFLTYFQNEAQLEKSRLLSDRFSAERPKGSFSTLEIQRTEQGDSAMYLCASTFGGEQYFGPGTRLTVT.

This clone appeared once. J is TRBJ2-1 and V is TRBV19; tentative D call: TRBD2 (5 bases). V was clipped by 4 bases and J by 6 bases, with 22 bases between them. CDR1 and CDR2 (germline): LNHDA, SQIVND (reference sequence). There are 17 residues in the CDR3. The CDR3 DNA is TGTGCCAGTAGTACAGCCCCGGACTCCGTTAAGGCCAATGAGCAGTTCTTC. Translation: CASSTAPDSVKANEQFF.

The V gene is TRBV2, the J gene TRBJ1-4; D is unclear. V dropped 6 bases and J dropped 8 bases, with 13 bases sitting between them. CDR1 and CDR2 (germline): SNHLY, FYNNEI. This CDR3 has 13 residues. CDR3 sequence: CASREVLREKLFF. The DNA for the CDR3 is TGTGCCAGCAGGGAGGTGTTAAGGGAAAAACTGTTTTTT. Looking up the rest from reference TRBV2 and TRBJ1-4 gives the full variable domain: EPEVTQTPSHQVTQMGQEVILRCVPISNHLYFYWYRQILGQKVEFLVSFYNNEISEKSEIFDDQFSVERPDGSNFTLKIRSTKLEDSAMYFCASREVLREKLFFGSGTQLSVL.